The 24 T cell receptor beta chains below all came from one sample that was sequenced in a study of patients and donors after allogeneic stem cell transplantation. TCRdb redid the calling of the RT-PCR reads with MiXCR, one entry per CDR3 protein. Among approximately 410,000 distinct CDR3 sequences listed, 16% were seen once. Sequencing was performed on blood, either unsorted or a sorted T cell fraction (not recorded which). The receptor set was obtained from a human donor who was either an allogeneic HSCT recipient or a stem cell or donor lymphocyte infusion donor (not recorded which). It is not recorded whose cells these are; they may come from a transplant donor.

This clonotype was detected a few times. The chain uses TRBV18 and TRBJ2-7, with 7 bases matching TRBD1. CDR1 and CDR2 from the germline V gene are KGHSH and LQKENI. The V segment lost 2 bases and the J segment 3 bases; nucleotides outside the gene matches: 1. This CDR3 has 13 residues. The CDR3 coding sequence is TGTGCCAGCTCACCATACAGGGGCTACGAGCAGTACTTC. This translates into CASSPYRGYEQYF.

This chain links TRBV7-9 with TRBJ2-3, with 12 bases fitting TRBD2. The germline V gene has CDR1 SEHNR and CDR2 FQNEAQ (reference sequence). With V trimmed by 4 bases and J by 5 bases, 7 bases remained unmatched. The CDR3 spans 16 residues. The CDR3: CASSSLAGGPVDTQYF. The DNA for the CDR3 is TGTGCCAGCAGCTCCCTAGCGGGAGGGCCTGTAGATACGCAGTATTTT.

The CDR3 nucleotides are TGTGCCAGCAGCCAAGATCTAACAGGGGGCAAAATCACCATATATTTT. Translating gives CASSQDLTGGKITIYF. The rearrangement uses TRBV4-2 and TRBJ1-3; 9 bases are shared with TRBD1. The germline V gene has CDR1 LGHNA and CDR2 YNFKEQ. V was pared by 0 bases and J by 9 bases, with 9 bases of the junction left unmatched. CDR3 length equals 16 residues.

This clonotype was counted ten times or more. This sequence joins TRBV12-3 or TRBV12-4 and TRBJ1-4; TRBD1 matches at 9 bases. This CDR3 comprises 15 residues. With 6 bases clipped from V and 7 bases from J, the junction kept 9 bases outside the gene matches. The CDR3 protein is CASSPGQGISEKLFF. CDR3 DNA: TGTGCCAGCAGCCCCGGACAGGGGATTAGTGAAAAACTGTTTTTT.

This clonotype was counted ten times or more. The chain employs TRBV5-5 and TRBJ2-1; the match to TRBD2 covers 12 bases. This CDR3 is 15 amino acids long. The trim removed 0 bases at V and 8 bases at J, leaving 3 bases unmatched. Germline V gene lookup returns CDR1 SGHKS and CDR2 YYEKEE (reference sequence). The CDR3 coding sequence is TGTGCCAGCAGCTTGGTCCTAGCGGGGGGGGATGAGCAGTTCTTC. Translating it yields CASSLVLAGGDEQFF. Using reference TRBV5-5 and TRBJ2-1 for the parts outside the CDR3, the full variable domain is DAGVTQSPTHLIKTRGQQVTLRCSPISGHKSVSWYQQVLGQGPQFIFQYYEKEERGRGNFPDRFSARQFPNYSSELNVNALLLGDSALYLCASSLVLAGGDEQFFGPGTRLTVL.

The CDR3 spells CAWSVDISNQPQHF. The CDR3 region has the DNA TGTGCCTGGAGTGTAGACATTAGCAATCAGCCCCAGCATTTT. This chain uses TRBV30 with TRBJ1-5; D is unclear. This CDR3 is built from 14 residues. Per the germline V gene, CDR1 is GTSNPN and CDR2 is SVGIG (reference sequence). Trimming removed 0 bases at V and 0 bases at J, with 6 bases between.

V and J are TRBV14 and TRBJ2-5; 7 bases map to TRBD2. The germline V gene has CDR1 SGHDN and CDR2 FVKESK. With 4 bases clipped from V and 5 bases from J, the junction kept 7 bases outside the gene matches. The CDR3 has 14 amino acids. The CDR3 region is CASSLPSGRETQYF. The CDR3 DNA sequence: TGTGCCAGCAGCCTACCTAGCGGAAGGGAGACCCAGTACTTC.

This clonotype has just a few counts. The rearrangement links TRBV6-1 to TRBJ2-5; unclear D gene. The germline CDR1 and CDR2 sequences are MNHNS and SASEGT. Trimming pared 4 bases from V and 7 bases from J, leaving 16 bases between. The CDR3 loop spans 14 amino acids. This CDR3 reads CASSGPTSLGTQYF. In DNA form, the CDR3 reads TGTGCCAGCAGTGGGCCCACTTCCCTGGGGACCCAGTACTTC.

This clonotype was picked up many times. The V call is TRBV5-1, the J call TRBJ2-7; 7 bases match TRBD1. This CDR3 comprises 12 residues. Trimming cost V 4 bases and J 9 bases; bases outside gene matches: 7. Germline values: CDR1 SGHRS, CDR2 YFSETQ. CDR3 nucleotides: TGCGCCAGCAGCCCAAGGACAGGTTGGCAGTACTTC. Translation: CASSPRTGWQYF.

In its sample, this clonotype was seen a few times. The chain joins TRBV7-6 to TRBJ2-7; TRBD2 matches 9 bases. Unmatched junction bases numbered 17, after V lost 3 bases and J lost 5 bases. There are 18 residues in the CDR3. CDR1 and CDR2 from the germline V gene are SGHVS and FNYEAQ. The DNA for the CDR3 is TGTGCCAGCAGCTTGGATGGTGGCGGGGCGGGGGGGCCGGACGAGCAGTACTTC. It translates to CASSLDGGGAGGPDEQYF.

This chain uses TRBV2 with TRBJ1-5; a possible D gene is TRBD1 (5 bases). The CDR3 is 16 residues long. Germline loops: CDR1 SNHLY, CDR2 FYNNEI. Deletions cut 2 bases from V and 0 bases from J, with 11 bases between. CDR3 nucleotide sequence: TGTGCCAGCAGTGAACCGCCAGGGTCTAGCAATCAGCCCCAGCATTTT. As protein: CASSEPPGSSNQPQHF. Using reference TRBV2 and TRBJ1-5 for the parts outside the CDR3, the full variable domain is EPEVTQTPSHQVTQMGQEVILRCVPISNHLYFYWYRQILGQKVEFLVSFYNNEISEKSEIFDDQFSVERPDGSNFTLKIRSTKLEDSAMYFCASSEPPGSSNQPQHFGDGTRLSIL.

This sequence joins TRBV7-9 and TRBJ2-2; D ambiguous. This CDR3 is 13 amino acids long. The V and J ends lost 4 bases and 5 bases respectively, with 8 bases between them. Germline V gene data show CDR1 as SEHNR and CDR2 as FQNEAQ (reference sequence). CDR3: CASSYQRTGELFF. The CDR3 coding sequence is TGTGCCAGCAGCTACCAACGAACCGGGGAGCTGTTTTTT.

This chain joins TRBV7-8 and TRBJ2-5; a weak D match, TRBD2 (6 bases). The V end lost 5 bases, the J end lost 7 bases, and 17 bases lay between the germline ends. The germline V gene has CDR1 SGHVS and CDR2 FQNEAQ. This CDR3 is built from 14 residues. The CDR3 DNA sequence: TGTGCCAGCAGCGCCCCGGGACTTGGTGGGACCCAGTACTTC. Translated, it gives CASSAPGLGGTQYF. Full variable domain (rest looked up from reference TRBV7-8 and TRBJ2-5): GAGVSQSPRYKVAKRGQDVALRCDPISGHVSLFWYQQALGQGPEFLTYFQNEAQLDKSGLPSDRFFAERPEGSVSTLKIQRTQQEDSAVYLCASSAPGLGGTQYFGPGTRLLVL.

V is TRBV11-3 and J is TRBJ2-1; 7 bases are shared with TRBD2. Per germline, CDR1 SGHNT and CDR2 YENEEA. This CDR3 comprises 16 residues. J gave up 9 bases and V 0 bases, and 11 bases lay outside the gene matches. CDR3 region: CASSLDPWGGVGEQFF. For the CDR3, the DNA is TGTGCCAGCAGCTTAGACCCCTGGGGGGGGGTAGGTGAGCAGTTCTTC. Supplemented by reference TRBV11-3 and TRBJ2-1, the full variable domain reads EAGVVQSPRYKIIEKKQPVAFWCNPISGHNTLYWYLQNLGQGPELLIRYENEEAVDDSQLPKDRFSAERLKGVDSTLKIQPAELGDSAVYLCASSLDPWGGVGEQFFGPGTRLTVL.

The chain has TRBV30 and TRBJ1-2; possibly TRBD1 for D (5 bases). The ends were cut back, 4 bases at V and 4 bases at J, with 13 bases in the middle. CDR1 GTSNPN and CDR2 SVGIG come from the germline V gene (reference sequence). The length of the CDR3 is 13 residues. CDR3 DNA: TGTGCCTGGAATAGGGGCCTCTTCTATGGCTACACCTTC. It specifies CAWNRGLFYGYTF. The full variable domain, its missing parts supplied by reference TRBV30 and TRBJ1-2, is SQTIHQWPATLVQPVGSPLSLECTVEGTSNPNLYWYRQAAGRGLQLLFYSVGIGQISSEVPQNLSASRPQDRQFILSSKKLLLSDSGFYLCAWNRGLFYGYTFGSGTRLTVV.

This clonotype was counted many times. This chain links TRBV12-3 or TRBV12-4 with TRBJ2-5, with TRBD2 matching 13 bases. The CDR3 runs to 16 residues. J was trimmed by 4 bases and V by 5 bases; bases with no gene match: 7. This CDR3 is CASSPRTSGRGETQYF. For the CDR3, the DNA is TGTGCCAGCAGTCCCCGGACTAGCGGGAGAGGAGAGACCCAGTACTTC.

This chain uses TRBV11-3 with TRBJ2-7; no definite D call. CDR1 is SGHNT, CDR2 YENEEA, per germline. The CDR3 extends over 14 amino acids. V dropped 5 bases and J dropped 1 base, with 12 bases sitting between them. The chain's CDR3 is CASSQRHASYEQYF. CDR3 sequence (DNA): TGTGCCAGCAGCCAACGACATGCTTCCTACGAGCAGTACTTC.

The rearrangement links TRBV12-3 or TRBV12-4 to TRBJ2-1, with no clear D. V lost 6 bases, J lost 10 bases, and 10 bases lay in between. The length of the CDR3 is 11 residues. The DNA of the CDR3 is TGTGCCAGCAGCCCTTCCGAAGAGCAGTTCTTC. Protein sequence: CASSPSEEQFF.

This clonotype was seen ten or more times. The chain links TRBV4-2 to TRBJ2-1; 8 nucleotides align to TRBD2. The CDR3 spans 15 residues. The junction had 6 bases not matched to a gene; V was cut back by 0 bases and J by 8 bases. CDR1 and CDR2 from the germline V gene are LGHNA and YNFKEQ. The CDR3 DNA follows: TGTGCCAGCAGCCAAGAGGGACTAGGGACGGATGAGCAGTTCTTC. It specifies CASSQEGLGTDEQFF.

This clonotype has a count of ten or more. The CDR3 bases are TGTGCCATCAGTGAGCGTAGCGTCTCGAACACCGGGGAGCTGTTTTTT. Translated: CAISERSVSNTGELFF. The rearrangement joins TRBV10-3 to TRBJ2-2; tentatively, D is TRBD2 (5 bases). Trimming removed 2 bases from V and 0 bases from J, with 10 bases in between. CDR3 length: 16 amino acids. Looked up from germline, CDR1 is ENHRY and CDR2 is SYGVKD.

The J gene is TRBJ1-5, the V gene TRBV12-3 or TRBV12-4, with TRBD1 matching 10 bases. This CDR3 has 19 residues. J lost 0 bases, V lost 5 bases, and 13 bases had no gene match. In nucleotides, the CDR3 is TGTGCCAGCAGTGTTTCGGGACAGGGGACCCTTTATAGCAATCAGCCCCAGCATTTT. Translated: CASSVSGQGTLYSNQPQHF.

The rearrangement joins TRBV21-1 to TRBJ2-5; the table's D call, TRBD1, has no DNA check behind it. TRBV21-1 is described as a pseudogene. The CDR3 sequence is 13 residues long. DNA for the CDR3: TGTGCCAGCAGTAGGTGGCAGGGGGAGACCCAGTACTTC. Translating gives CASSRWQGETQYF.

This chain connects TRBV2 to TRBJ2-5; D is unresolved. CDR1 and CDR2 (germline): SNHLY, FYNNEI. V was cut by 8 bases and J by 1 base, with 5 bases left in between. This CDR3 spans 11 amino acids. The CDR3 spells CASEVQETQYF. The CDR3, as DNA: TGTGCCAGCGAGGTCCAAGAGACCCAGTACTTC.

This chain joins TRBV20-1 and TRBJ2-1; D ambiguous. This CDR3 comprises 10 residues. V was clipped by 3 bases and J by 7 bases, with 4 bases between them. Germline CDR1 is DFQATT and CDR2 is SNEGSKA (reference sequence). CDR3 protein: CSASRNEQFF. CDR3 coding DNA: TGCAGTGCTAGTAGAAATGAGCAGTTCTTC.